This T cell receptor (beta chain) comes out of a study of response to subunit inactivated influenza vaccine. Study results and caveats: The study's authors posited that every seasonal influenza vaccination enlists few new T cells.

TCRdb reanalysed the RT-PCR reads using MiXCR and keeps one entry per CDR3 protein. This table holds approximately 300,000 distinct CDR3 sequences, roughly 22% found once. Looked up from germline, CDR1 is MNHNY and CDR2 is SVGAGI (reference sequence). This CDR3 spans 13 amino acids. Trimming removed 7 bases at V and 6 bases at J, with 13 bases between. On this clonotype itself: What it binds is unknown.

The source of this sequence is a man between 50 and 69 years old who received an inactivated influenza vaccine. The chain uses TRBV6-6 and TRBJ2-1; D ambiguous. Sequences were derived from PBMCs from blood, sampled 21 months after vaccination. CDR3 sequence: CASKFSKINEQFF. CDR3 coding DNA: TGTGCCAGCAAGTTCAGTAAAATCAATGAGCAGTTCTTC.